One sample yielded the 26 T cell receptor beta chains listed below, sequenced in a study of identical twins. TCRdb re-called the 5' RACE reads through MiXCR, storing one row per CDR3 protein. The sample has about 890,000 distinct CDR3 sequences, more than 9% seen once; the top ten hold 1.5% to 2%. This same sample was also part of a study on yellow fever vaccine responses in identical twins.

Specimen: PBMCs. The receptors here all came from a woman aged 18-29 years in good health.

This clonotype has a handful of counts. The chain's CDR3 is CSAYIAGQSYNEQFF. In nucleotides, the CDR3 is TGCAGTGCTTACATAGCGGGGCAATCCTACAATGAGCAGTTCTTC. This chain links TRBV20-1 with TRBJ2-1; 8 bases are shared with TRBD2. The CDR3 loop spans 15 amino acids. Germline V CDR1 and CDR2: DFQATT, SNEGSKA (reference sequence). V dropped 5 bases and J dropped 1; count of bases not matched to a gene: 7.

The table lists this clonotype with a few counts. The CDR3 region has the DNA TGTGCCAGCAGCTTAGAGGGAGCCTTAGGCTATGGCTACACCTTC. Protein: CASSLEGALGYGYTF. V is TRBV11-2 and J is TRBJ1-2; no definite D call. Germline-derived CDR1 and CDR2 are SGHAT and FQNNGV. The germline V and J ends were trimmed by 0 bases and 4 bases, with 12 bases remaining between them. The CDR3 is 15 amino acids.

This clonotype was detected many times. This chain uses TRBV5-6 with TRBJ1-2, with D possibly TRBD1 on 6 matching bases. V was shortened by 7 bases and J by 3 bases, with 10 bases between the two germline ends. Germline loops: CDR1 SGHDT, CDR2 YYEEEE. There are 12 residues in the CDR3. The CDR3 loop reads CASSPGDYGYTF. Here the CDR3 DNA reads TGTGCCAGCTCACCAGGGGACTATGGCTACACCTTC.

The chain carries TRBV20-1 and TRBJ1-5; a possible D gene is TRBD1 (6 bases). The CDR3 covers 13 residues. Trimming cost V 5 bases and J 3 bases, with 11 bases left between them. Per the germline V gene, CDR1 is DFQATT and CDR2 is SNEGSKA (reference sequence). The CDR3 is CSAHGQINQPQHF. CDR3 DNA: TGCAGTGCTCACGGACAGATCAATCAGCCCCAGCATTTT.

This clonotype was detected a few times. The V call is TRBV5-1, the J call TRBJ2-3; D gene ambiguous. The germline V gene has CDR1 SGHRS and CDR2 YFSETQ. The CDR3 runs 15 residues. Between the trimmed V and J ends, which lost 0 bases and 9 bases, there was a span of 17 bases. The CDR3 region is CASSLERTAAATQYF. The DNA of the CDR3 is TGCGCCAGCAGCTTGGAGAGGACGGCGGCTGCGACGCAGTATTTT.

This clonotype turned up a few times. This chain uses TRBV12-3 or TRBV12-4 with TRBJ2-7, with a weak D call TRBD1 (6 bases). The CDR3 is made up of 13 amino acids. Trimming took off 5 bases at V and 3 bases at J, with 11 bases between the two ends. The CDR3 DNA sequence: TGTGCCAGCAGTCCGGACAGACACTACGAGCAGTACGTC. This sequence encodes CASSPDRHYEQYV.

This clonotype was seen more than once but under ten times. CDR3 amino acids: CASSKGGRGTDTQYF. The CDR3 bases are TGTGCCAGCAGCAAAGGCGGACGGGGCACAGATACGCAGTATTTT. The rearrangement links TRBV9 to TRBJ2-3, with D unresolved. V was shortened by 4 bases and J by 1 base, with 13 bases between the two germline ends. The CDR3 is 15 residues long. Germline-derived CDR1 and CDR2 are SGDLS and YYNGEE.

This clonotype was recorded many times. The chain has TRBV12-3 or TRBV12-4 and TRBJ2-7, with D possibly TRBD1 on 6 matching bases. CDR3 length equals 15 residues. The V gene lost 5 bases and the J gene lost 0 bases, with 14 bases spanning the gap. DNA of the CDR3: TGTGCCAGCAGTCCAGGGGAAGGGCTCTCCTACGAGCAGTACTTC. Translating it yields CASSPGEGLSYEQYF.

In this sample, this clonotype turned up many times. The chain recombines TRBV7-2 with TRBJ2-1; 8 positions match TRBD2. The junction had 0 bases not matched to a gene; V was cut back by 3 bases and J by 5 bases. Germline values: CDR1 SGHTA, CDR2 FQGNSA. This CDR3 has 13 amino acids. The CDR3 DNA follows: TGTGCCAGCAGCTTTAGCGGGAACAATGAGCAGTTCTTC. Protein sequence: CASSFSGNNEQFF.

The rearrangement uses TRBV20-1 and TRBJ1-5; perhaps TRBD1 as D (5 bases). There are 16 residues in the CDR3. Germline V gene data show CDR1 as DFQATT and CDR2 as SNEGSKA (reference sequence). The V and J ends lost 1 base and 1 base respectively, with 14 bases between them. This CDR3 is CSARGRGEGSNQPQHF. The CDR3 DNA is TGCAGTGCTAGAGGGAGAGGGGAGGGGAGCAATCAGCCCCAGCATTTT.

CDR3 protein: CASSKRLAGGPDDEQFF. The CDR3 nucleotides are TGTGCCAGCAGCAAACGCCTAGCGGGAGGGCCGGATGATGAGCAGTTCTTC. This chain links TRBV9 with TRBJ2-1; TRBD2 agrees at 12 bases. Germline CDR1 reads SGDLS; CDR2 reads YYNGEE. J lost 8 bases, V lost 4 bases, and 13 bases had no gene match. The CDR3 runs 17 residues.

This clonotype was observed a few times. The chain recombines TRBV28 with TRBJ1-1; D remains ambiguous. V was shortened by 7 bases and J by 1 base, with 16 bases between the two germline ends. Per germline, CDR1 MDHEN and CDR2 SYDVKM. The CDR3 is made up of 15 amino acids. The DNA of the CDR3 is TGTGCCAGCAATTATCTGCTCCTAACGAACACTGAAGCTTTCTTT. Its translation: CASNYLLLTNTEAFF.

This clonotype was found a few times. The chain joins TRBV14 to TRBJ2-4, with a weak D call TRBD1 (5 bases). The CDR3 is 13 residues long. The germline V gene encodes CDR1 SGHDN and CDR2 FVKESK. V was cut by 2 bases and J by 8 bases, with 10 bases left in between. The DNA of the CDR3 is TGTGCCAGCAGCCAACAGGGTACAGACATTCAGTACTTC. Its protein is CASSQQGTDIQYF.

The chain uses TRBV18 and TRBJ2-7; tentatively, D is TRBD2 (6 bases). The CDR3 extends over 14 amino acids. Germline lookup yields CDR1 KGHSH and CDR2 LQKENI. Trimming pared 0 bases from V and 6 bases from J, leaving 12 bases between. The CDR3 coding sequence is TGTGCCAGCTCACCACCAAAACTAGCAGGCGAGCAGTACTTC. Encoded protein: CASSPPKLAGEQYF.

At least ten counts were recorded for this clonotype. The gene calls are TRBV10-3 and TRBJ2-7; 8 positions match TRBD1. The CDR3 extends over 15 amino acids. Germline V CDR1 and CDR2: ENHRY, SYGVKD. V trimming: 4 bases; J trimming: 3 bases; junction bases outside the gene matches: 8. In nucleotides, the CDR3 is TGTGCCATCAGTGGACCGGGACAGGAACACTACGAGCAGTACTTC. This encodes CAISGPGQEHYEQYF.

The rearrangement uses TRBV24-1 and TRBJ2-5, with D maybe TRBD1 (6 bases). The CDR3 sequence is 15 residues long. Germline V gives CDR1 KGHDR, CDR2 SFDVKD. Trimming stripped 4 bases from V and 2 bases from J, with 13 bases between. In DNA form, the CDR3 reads TGTGCCACCAGTGACCGAGACAGGCAACAAGAGACCCAGTACTTC. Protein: CATSDRDRQQETQYF.

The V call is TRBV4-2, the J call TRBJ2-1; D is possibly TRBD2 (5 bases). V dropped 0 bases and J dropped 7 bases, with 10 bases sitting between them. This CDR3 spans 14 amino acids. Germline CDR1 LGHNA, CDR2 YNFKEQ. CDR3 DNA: TGTGCCAGCAGCCAAGAAGGTAGCGAGAATGAGCAGTTCTTC. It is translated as CASSQEGSENEQFF.

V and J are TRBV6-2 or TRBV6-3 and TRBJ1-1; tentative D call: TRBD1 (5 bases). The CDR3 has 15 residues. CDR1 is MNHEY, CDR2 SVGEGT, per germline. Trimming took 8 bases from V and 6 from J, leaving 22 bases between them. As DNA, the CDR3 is TGTGCCAGCGAACGCCTCGATGGGGGACGGGCTGAAGCTTTCTTT. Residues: CASERLDGGRAEAFF.

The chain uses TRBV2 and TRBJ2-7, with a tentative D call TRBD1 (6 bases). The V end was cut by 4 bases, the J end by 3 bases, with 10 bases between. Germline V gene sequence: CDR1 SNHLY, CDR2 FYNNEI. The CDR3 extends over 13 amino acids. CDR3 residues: CASSAQTGYEQYF. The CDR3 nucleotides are TGTGCCAGCAGTGCCCAGACAGGCTACGAGCAGTACTTC. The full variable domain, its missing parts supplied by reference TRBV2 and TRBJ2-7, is EPEVTQTPSHQVTQMGQEVILRCVPISNHLYFYWYRQILGQKVEFLVSFYNNEISEKSEIFDDQFSVERPDGSNFTLKIRSTKLEDSAMYFCASSAQTGYEQYFGPGTRLTVT.

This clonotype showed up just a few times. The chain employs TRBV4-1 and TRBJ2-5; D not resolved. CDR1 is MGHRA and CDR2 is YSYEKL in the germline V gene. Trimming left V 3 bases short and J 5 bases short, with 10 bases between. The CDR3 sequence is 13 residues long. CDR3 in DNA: TGCGCCAGCAGCCAGGTAGAATGGGAGACCCAGTACTTC. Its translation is CASSQVEWETQYF.

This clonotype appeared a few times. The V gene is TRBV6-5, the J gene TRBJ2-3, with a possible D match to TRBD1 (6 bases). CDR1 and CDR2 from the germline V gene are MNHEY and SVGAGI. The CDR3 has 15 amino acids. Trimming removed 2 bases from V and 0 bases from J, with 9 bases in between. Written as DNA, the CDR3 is TGTGCCAGCAGTTACGGGGGCCCCAGCACAGATACGCAGTATTTT. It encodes CASSYGGPSTDTQYF.

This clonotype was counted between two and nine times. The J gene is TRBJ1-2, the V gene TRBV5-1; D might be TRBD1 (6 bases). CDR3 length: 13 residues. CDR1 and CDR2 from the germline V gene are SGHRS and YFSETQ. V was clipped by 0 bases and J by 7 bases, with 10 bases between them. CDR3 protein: CASSLGGGLGYTF. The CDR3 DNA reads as TGCGCCAGCAGCTTGGGTGGGGGCCTTGGCTACACCTTC.

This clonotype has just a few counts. DNA of the CDR3: TGTGCCAGCAGTTCGAGCCACAGGGGCTCCTACGAGCAGTACTTC. It encodes CASSSSHRGSYEQYF. The gene calls are TRBV5-6 and TRBJ2-7; 7 nucleotides match TRBD1. The CDR3 is made up of 15 amino acids. Trimming at V came to 5 bases and at J to 0 bases, leaving 8 bases not matched to a gene. The germline gives CDR1 SGHDT, CDR2 YYEEEE.

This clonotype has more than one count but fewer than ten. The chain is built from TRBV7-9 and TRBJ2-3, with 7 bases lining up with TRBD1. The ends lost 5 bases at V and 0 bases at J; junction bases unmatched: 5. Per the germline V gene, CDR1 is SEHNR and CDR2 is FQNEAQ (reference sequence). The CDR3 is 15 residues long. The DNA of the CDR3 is TGTGCCAGCAGCGAAGGGACAGATAGCACAGATACGCAGTATTTT. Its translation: CASSEGTDSTDTQYF.

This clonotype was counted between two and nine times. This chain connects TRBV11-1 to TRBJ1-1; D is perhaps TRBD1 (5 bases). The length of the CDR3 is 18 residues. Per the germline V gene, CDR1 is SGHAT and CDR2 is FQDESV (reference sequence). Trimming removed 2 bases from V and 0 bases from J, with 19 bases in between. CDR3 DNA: TGTGCCAGCAGCTTAAGGCCGGACTCCCGGACAATGAACACTGAAGCTTTCTTT. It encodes CASSLRPDSRTMNTEAFF.

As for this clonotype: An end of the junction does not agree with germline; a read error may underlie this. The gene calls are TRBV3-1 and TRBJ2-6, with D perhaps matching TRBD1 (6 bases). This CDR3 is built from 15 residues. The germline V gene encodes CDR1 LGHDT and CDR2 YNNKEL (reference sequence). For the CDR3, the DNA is TGTGCCAGCAGCCCTGTATTAGCAGGGGCCAACGTCCCGACTTTC. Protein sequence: CASSPVLAGANVPTF.